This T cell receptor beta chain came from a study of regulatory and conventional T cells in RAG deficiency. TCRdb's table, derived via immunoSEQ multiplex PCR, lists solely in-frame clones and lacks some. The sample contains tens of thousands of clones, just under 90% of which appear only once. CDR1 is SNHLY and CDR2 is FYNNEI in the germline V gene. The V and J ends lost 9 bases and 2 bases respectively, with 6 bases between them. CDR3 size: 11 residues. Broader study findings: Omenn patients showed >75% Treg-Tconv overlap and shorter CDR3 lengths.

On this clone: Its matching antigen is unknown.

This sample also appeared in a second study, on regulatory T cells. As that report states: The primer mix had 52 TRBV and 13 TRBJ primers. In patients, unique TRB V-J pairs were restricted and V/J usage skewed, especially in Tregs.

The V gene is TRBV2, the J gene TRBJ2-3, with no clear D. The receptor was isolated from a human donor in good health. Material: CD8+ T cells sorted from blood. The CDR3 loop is CASYFTDTQYF. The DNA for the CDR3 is TGTGCCAGTTACTTCACAGATACGCAGTATTTT. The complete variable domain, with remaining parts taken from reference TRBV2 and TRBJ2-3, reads EPEVTQTPSHQVTQMGQEVILRCVPISNHLYFYWYRQILGQKVEFLVSFYNNEISEKSEIFDDQFSVERPDGSNFTLKIRSTKLEDSAMYFCASYFTDTQYFGPGTRLTVL.